This T cell receptor beta chain came from a study of shared clonotypes between healthy human individuals. Study in general: Each donor's CD8 memory used one plate, CD8 naive two, each CD4 subset three.

CD45RO negativity and positive selection for CCR7 defined naive CD8 cells, a population that excluded terminally differentiated effector memory CD45RA+ cells. As for this clone: Its cognate antigen is unknown.

Points from the study as a whole: The authors expected sequencing depth to affect clonotype sharing among donors.

Germline V gives CDR1 MNHEY, CDR2 SVGAGI. The CDR3 extends over 13 amino acids. V lost 6 bases and J lost 5, with 14 bases in between. Method: immunoSEQ multiplex PCR; TCRdb's copy keeps in-frame clones and lacks some. The sample yields around 700,000 clones, under 95% seen once. The source is a man aged 30 to 45 in good health. The chain is built from TRBV6-5 and TRBJ2-7, with D perhaps TRBD1 (6 bases). Sequenced sample: naive CD8+ T cells sorted from blood. The CDR3 DNA reads as TGTGCCAGCAGGACAGGCCCGTGGGACGAGCAGTACTTC. This gives the protein CASRTGPWDEQYF.